Shown below are 8 T cell receptor beta chains from a single sample sequenced in a study of T cell changes during pregnancy in multiple sclerosis. Profiling relied on immunoSEQ multiplex PCR, and the TCRdb table lists in-frame clones only, not all of them. The sample yields about 67,000 clones, 92% seen once. The sequencing here drew on peripheral blood, taken in the first trimester of pregnancy. The receptor set was obtained from a female donor in good health, enrolled as a control in a pregnancy study.

V usage is TRBV18 and J usage is TRBJ2-7; tentative D call: TRBD2 (5 bases). Germline CDR1 reads KGHSH; CDR2 reads LQKENI. Trimming removed 3 bases at V and 5 bases at J, with 11 bases between. The CDR3 loop spans 13 amino acids. CDR3 nucleotides: TGTGCCAGCTCACCCGGGGTAGGCGACGAGCAGTACTTC. Amino acids: CASSPGVGDEQYF.

The chain has TRBV2 and TRBJ1-1; TRBD1 aligns across 7 bases. The CDR3 totals 14 residues. V was pared by 7 bases and J by 5 bases, with 10 bases of the junction left unmatched. Germline loops: CDR1 SNHLY, CDR2 FYNNEI. CDR3 nucleotides: TGTGCCAGCACTGGAGGACAGGCCCGGACTGAAGCTTTCTTT. Residues: CASTGGQARTEAFF.

V and J are TRBV28 and TRBJ2-7; D unresolved. V gave up 10 bases and J gave up 2 bases, with 21 bases separating them. Germline CDR1 is MDHEN and CDR2 is SYDVKM. The CDR3 runs 15 residues. The CDR3 sequence is CAILRVPRSAYEQYF. The CDR3 DNA reads as TGTGCCATTCTTCGCGTTCCGCGGTCGGCCTACGAGCAGTACTTC. Supplemented by reference TRBV28 and TRBJ2-7, the full variable domain reads DVKVTQSSRYLVKRTGEKVFLECVQDMDHENMFWYRQDPGLGLRLIYFSYDVKMKEKGDIPEGYSVSREKKERFSLILESASTNQTSMYLCAILRVPRSAYEQYFGPGTRLTVT.

The rearrangement uses TRBV13 and TRBJ2-5, with 7 bases that match TRBD1. CDR1 and CDR2 (germline): PRHDT, FYEKMQ (reference sequence). Losses at the gene ends were 4 bases for V and 2 bases for J; bases not matched to a gene: 10. CDR3 size: 16 residues. CDR3 sequence (DNA): TGTGCCAGCAGCTCCAGGGGGTACGCTTCGCAAGAGACCCAGTACTTC. This encodes CASSSRGYASQETQYF.

The V gene is TRBV4-1, the J gene TRBJ2-2; D call uncertain. Germline CDR1 reads MGHRA; CDR2 reads YSYEKL. V dropped 4 bases and J dropped 15 bases, with 21 bases sitting between them. The CDR3 sequence is 14 residues long. The chain's CDR3 is CASSPLRLDPELFF. For the CDR3, the DNA is TGCGCCAGCAGCCCCCTGAGGCTAGACCCCGAGTTGTTTTTT.

The V and J genes are TRBV10-1 and TRBJ2-1; perhaps TRBD2 as D (5 bases). V was shortened by 6 bases and J by 0 bases, with 15 bases between the two germline ends. The CDR3 consists of 16 residues. Germline CDR1 is WNHNN and CDR2 is SYGVQD (reference sequence). CDR3 region: CASSLLAPSSYNEQFF. The CDR3 DNA sequence: TGCGCCAGCAGCCTCCTAGCTCCGAGCTCCTACAATGAGCAGTTCTTC.

The chain carries TRBV27 and TRBJ2-1, with TRBD2 matching over 8 bases. The CDR3 has 16 amino acids. With 7 bases clipped from V and 5 bases from J, the junction kept 13 bases outside the gene matches. Germline V gene lookup returns CDR1 MNHEY and CDR2 SMNVEV (reference sequence). Here the CDR3 reads CASTQTGREVHNEQFF. CDR3 nucleotides: TGTGCCAGCACTCAGACGGGGCGGGAGGTCCACAATGAGCAGTTCTTC.

The chain couples TRBV6-5 to TRBJ2-7; TRBD2 matches at 10 bases. With V trimmed by 5 bases and J by 2 bases, 6 bases remained unmatched. CDR3 size: 15 residues. Germline-derived CDR1 and CDR2 are MNHEY and SVGAGI. CDR3 sequence: CASSPNLAGAYEQYF. As DNA, the CDR3 is TGTGCCAGCAGTCCAAACCTAGCGGGGGCCTACGAGCAGTACTTC.